Each of the 7 T cell receptor beta chains below was sequenced from the same sample in a study of neurological immune-mediated disorders. Time point defined: longitudinal time-point 1 (baseline). TCRdb reprocessed the 5' RACE reads with MiXCR, giving one entry per CDR3 protein. This repertoire shows 60,000 to 90,000 distinct CDR3 sequences, 9.5% to 13% found once; its top ten account for 9.6%. Sequenced sample: PBMCs. All receptors derive from a man aged 25 to 40 in good health.

This clonotype was found a few times. The V and J genes are TRBV18 and TRBJ2-1; 9 bases agree with TRBD2. Per germline, CDR1 KGHSH and CDR2 LQKENI. V lost 3 bases, J lost 5 bases, and 8 bases stayed unmatched. This CDR3 spans 16 amino acids. The CDR3 sequence: CASSPTGTSYNNEQFF. CDR3 nucleotide sequence: TGTGCCAGCTCACCGACCGGGACTAGCTATAACAATGAGCAGTTCTTC.

This chain connects TRBV5-1 to TRBJ2-3; D is undetermined. Germline V gene data show CDR1 as SGHRS and CDR2 as YFSETQ. The CDR3 has 15 residues. V lost 0 bases to trimming and J lost 4 bases, with 12 bases between them. The chain's CDR3 is CASSLAKAGPDTQYF. CDR3 sequence (DNA): TGCGCCAGCAGCTTGGCCAAGGCTGGGCCAGATACGCAGTATTTT.

The V gene is TRBV20-1, the J gene TRBJ2-2, with TRBD2 matching over 7 bases. V trimming: 5 bases; J trimming: 2 bases; junction bases outside the gene matches: 8. CDR1 and CDR2 (germline): DFQATT, SNEGSKA (reference sequence). The CDR3 covers 15 residues. The CDR3 reads CSAQRAGLNTGELFF. CDR3 nucleotides: TGCAGTGCTCAGAGAGCGGGACTCAACACCGGGGAGCTGTTTTTT.

This clonotype was counted many times. V usage is TRBV21-1 and J usage is TRBJ2-7. TRBV21-1 is marked as a pseudogene. CDR3 length: 10 amino acids. Here the CDR3 reads CASCSYEQYF. The CDR3 region has the DNA TGTGCCAGCTGCTCCTACGAGCAGTACTTC.

This clonotype showed up many times. The chain couples TRBV29-1 to TRBJ1-2; D may be TRBD1 (5 bases). The CDR3 contains 11 residues. CDR1 is SQVTM, CDR2 ANQGSEA, per germline. The V end was cut by 1 base, the J end by 7 bases, with 7 bases between. CDR3 sequence (DNA): TGCAGCGTTGAAGGGGGACTTGGCTACACCTTC. The encoded protein is CSVEGGLGYTF.

Many counts were recorded for this clonotype. The J gene is TRBJ2-1, the V gene TRBV28; 7 bases agree with TRBD2. Germline CDR1 is MDHEN and CDR2 is SYDVKM. The CDR3 has 13 residues. The V gene end was trimmed by 9 bases and the J gene end by 3 bases; junction bases not matched to a gene: 5. The CDR3 loop is CASFGLDYNEQFF. CDR3 in DNA: TGTGCCAGTTTCGGACTAGACTACAATGAGCAGTTCTTC.

This clonotype was seen more than once but under ten times. This chain joins TRBV27 and TRBJ2-1; TRBD2 aligns across 12 bases. Germline V gene lookup returns CDR1 MNHEY and CDR2 SMNVEV (reference sequence). The CDR3 runs 19 residues. V trimming: 6 bases; J trimming: 2 bases; junction bases outside the gene matches: 14. The CDR3 DNA reads TGTGCCAGCAGGACCCTGGGGGCTAGCGGGAGGGGTCCCTACAATGAGCAGTTCTTC. Protein product: CASRTLGASGRGPYNEQFF.